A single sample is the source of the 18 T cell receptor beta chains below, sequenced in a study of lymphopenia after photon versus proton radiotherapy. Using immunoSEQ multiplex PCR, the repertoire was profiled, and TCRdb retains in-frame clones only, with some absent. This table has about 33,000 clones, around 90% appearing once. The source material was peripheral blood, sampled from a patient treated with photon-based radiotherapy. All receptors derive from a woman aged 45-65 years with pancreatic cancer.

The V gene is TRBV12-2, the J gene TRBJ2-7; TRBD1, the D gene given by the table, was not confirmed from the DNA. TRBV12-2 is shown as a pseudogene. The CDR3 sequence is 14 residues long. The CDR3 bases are TGTGCAAGTCGCACGGGACAAATCCCCTACGAGCAGTACTTC. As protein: CASRTGQIPYEQYF.

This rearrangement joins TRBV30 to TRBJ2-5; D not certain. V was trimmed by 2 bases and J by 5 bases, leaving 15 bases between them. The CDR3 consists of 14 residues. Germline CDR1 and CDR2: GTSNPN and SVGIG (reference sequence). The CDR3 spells CAWSIADIFETQYF. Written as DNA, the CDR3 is TGTGCCTGGAGTATTGCTGACATATTCGAGACCCAGTACTTC.

The CDR3 reads CASSPFPRQPNYGYTF. CDR3 DNA: TGTGCCAGTAGTCCATTCCCGCGGCAGCCCAACTATGGCTACACCTTC. The chain combines TRBV19 with TRBJ1-2; D is uncertain. The CDR3 extends over 16 amino acids. Deletions cut 5 bases from V and 2 bases from J, with 18 bases between. Germline CDR1 and CDR2: LNHDA and SQIVND (reference sequence).

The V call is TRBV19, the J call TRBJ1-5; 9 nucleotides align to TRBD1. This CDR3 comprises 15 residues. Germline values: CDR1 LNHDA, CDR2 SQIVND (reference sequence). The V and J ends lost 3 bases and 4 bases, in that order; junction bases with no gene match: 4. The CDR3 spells CASSMGDRANQPQHF. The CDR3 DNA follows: TGTGCCAGTAGTATGGGGGACAGGGCGAATCAGCCCCAGCATTTT.

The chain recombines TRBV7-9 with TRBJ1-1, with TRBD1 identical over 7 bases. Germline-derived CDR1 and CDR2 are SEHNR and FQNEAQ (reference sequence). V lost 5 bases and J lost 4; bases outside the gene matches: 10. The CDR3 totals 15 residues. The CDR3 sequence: CASSPKDRLGTEAFF. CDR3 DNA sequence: TGTGCCAGCAGCCCAAAGGACAGGCTGGGCACTGAAGCTTTCTTT.

The CDR3 sequence is CASSESLGSNQPQHF. The DNA of the CDR3 is TGTGCCAGCAGTGAATCATTAGGGAGCAATCAGCCCCAGCATTTT. The J gene is TRBJ1-5, the V gene TRBV6-1; D not certain. V lost 2 bases and J lost 1, with 9 bases in between. The CDR3 is made up of 15 amino acids. Germline assignment: CDR1 MNHNS and CDR2 SASEGT.

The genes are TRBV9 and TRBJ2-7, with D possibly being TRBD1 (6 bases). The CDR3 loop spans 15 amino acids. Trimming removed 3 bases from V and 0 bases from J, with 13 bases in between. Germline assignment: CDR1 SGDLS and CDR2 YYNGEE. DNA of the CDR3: TGTGCCAGCAGCGCGTCAGGGGAAAGCTCCTACGAGCAGTACTTC. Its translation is CASSASGESSYEQYF.

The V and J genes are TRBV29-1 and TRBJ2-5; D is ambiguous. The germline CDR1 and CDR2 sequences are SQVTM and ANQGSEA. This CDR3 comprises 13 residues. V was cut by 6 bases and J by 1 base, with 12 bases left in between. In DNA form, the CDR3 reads TGCAGCGTAAGGGCTGGTCTCCAAGAGACCCAGTACTTC. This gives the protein CSVRAGLQETQYF.

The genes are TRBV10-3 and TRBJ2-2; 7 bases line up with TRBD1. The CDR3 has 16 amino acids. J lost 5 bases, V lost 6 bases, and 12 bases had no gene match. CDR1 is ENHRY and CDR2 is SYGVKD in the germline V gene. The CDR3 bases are TGTGCCATCAGACCAGACAGGGTAGTAGAGACCGGGGAGCTGTTTTTT. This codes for CAIRPDRVVETGELFF.

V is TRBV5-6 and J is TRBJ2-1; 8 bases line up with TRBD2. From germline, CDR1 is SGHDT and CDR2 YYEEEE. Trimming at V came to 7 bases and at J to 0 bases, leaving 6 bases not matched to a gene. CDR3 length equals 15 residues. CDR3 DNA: TGTGCCAGCGGGGCGGGGGGCTTCTCCTACAATGAGCAGTTCTTC. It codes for CASGAGGFSYNEQFF.

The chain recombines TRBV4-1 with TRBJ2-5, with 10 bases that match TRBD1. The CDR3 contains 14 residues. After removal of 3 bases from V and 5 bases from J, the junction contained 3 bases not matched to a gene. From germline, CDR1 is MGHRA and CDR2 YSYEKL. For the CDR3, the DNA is TGCGCCAGCAGCCAGGACAGGGGGGCGGAGACCCAGTACTTC. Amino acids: CASSQDRGAETQYF.

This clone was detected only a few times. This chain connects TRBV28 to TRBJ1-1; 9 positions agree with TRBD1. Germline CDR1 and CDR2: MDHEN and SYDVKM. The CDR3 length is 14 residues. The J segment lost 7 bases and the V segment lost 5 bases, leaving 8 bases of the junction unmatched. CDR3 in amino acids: CASSPWDRDLEAFF. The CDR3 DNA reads TGTGCCAGCAGTCCCTGGGACAGGGACCTTGAAGCTTTCTTT. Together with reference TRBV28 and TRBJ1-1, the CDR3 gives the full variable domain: DVKVTQSSRYLVKRTGEKVFLECVQDMDHENMFWYRQDPGLGLRLIYFSYDVKMKEKGDIPEGYSVSREKKERFSLILESASTNQTSMYLCASSPWDRDLEAFFGQGTRLTVV.

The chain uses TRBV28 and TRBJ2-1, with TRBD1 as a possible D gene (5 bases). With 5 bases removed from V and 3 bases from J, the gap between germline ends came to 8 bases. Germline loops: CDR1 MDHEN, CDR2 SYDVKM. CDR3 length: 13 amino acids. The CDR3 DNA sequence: TGTGCCAGCAGTCCGGACATCTACAATGAGCAGTTCTTC. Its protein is CASSPDIYNEQFF.

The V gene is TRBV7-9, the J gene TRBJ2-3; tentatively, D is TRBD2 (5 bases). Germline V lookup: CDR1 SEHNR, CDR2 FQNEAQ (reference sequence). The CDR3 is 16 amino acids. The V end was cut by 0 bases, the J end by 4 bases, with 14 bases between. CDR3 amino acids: CASSLAGVLAADTQYF. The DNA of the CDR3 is TGTGCCAGCAGCTTAGCGGGAGTTCTCGCCGCAGATACGCAGTATTTT.

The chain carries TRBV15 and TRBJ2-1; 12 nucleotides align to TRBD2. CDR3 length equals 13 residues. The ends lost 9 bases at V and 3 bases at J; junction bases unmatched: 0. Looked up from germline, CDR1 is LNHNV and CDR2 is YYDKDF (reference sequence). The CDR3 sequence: CATTSGSYNEQFF. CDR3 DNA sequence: TGTGCCACGACTAGCGGGAGCTACAATGAGCAGTTCTTC.

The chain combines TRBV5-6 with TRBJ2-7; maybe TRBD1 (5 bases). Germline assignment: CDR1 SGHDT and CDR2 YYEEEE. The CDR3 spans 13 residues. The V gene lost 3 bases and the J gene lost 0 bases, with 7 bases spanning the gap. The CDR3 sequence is CASSSGNSYEQYF. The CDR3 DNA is TGTGCCAGCAGCTCAGGGAACTCCTACGAGCAGTACTTC.

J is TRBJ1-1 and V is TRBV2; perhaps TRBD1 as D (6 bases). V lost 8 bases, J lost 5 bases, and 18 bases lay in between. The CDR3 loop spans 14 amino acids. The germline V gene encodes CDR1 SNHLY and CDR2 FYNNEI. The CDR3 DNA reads TGTGCCAGCTTTCCCGACGGGGGGCGGACTGAAGCTTTCTTT. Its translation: CASFPDGGRTEAFF.

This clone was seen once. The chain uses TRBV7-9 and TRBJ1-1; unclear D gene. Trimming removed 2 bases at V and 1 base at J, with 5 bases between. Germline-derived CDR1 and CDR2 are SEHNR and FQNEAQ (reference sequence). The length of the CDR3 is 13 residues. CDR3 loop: CASSLNGNTEAFF. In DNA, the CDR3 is TGTGCCAGCAGCTTAAACGGGAACACTGAAGCTTTCTTT.